One T cell receptor beta chain is described in this entry. Its antigen is not identified. These data come from a study of T cell responses to AZD1222 COVID-19 vaccine. Sequencing used immunoSEQ multiplex PCR; TCRdb keeps in-frame clones, though not all of them. The sample lists about 140,000 clones, nearly 90% occurring once. Germline V gives CDR1 LNHDA, CDR2 SQIVND (reference sequence). Deletions cut 6 bases from V and 9 bases from J, with 15 bases between. There are 14 residues in the CDR3. General study findings and limits: Reports say nearly half of spike-specific TCRs go after unmutated variant regions. Donors were chiefly white British, with a greater number of females, and clonal diversity was perhaps underestimated. Only after the peak T cell response were repertoires sampled.

The specimen comprised peripheral blood, sampled 28 days after the second dose of the MenACWY control vaccine. The receptor comes from an adult who received the MenACWY meningococcal vaccine as a control. The gene calls are TRBV19 and TRBJ1-6; no definite D call. The CDR3 region is CASRIKAEGSPLHF. CDR3 bases: TGTGCCAGTAGGATTAAAGCGGAAGGTTCACCCCTCCACTTT. The full variable domain, its missing parts supplied by reference TRBV19 and TRBJ1-6, is DGGITQSPKYLFRKEGQNVTLSCEQNLNHDAMYWYRQDPGQGLRLIYYSQIVNDFQKGDIAEGYSVSREKKESFPLTVTSAQKNPTAFYLCASRIKAEGSPLHFGNGTRLTVT.